The sequence of this T cell receptor beta chain was determined in a study of radiotherapy plus CTLA-4 blockade in lung cancer. Turning to the study itself: The study recorded objective responses in roughly a sixth of patients and disease control in 25% to 35%. Notes on the study in general: How blood T cell clones changed early, along with interferon-beta, reportedly forecast response best. Tumor-derived TCR clones expanded in blood after radiotherapy plus ipilimumab.

Ipilimumab-mediated CTLA-4 blockade plus focal radiation was given to patients having chemo-refractory metastatic non-small-cell lung cancer. Details on this clone: Its target is unknown.

This table comes from immunoSEQ multiplex PCR, and its TCRdb copy is limited to in-frame clones, with some not included. The data contain around 100,000 clones, around 84% of them singletons. The V gene's germline CDR1 is SGHNT and CDR2 YYREEE (reference sequence). The germline V and J ends were trimmed by 3 bases and 10 bases, with 20 bases remaining between them. CDR3 length: 14 amino acids. This sequence originates from a human donor with non-small cell lung cancer that progressed on radiotherapy plus ipilimumab. Some clones in this sample may be carry-over from other donors' samples. V is TRBV5-4 and J is TRBJ2-7, with D perhaps TRBD2 (6 bases). This specimen consisted of peripheral blood, obtained from a patient treated with radiotherapy plus ipilimumab. The CDR3 bases are TGTGCCAGCAGCTGGGGGGACGAGGTCTTAGGACAGTACTTC. As protein: CASSWGDEVLGQYF.